The 11 T cell receptor beta chains given below trace back to one sample, sequenced in a study of T cells in Graves' hyperthyroidism and ophthalmopathy. Using RNA transcripts as the source, TCR beta CDR3 regions were amplified. The HTBI primer set was used in a first-round RT-PCR of the TCR CDR3. TCRdb reprocessed the multiplex PCR reads with MiXCR, giving one entry per CDR3 protein. The sample yields about 640,000 distinct CDR3 sequences, 13% to 15% seen once. The specimen sequenced was blood. Receptors originate from a woman between 50 and 59 years old with Graves' ophthalmopathy.

This clonotype was seen repeatedly, ten times or more. The chain employs TRBV20-1 and TRBJ2-7, with D possibly TRBD2 on 6 matching bases. V was shortened by 3 bases and J by 3 bases, with 18 bases between the two germline ends. The CDR3 extends over 15 amino acids. Germline values: CDR1 DFQATT, CDR2 SNEGSKA (reference sequence). DNA of the CDR3: TGCAGTGCTAGTCACCCCTTAGCGGATTTCTACGAGCAGTACTTC. The encoded protein is CSASHPLADFYEQYF.

This clonotype was recorded at least ten times. The chain has TRBV2 and TRBJ1-1; D is uncertain. The germline V gene encodes CDR1 SNHLY and CDR2 FYNNEI. The V gene lost 6 bases and the J gene lost 11 bases, with 22 bases spanning the gap. CDR3 length: 14 amino acids. CDR3 in DNA: TGTGCCAGCAGCGAATCCCCTTTAGGGTTGTCGGCTTTCTTT. Protein: CASSESPLGLSAFF.

In the case of this clonotype: A clone one base away is much larger, so this may be a read error. The rearrangement joins TRBV7-9 to TRBJ2-2, with 7 bases matching TRBD2. The CDR3 is made up of 15 amino acids. In germline, CDR1 is SEHNR, CDR2 FQNEAQ (reference sequence). CDR3 coding DNA: TGTGCCAGCAGCTTAAGCGGGACGAACACCGAGGAGCTGTTTTTT. Protein sequence: CASSLSGTNTEELFF.

This clonotype was recorded many times. This chain links TRBV28 with TRBJ2-4; possibly TRBD2 for D (5 bases). Trimming cost V 1 base and J 1 base, with 8 bases left between them. The germline CDR1 and CDR2 sequences are MDHEN and SYDVKM. This CDR3 is 15 amino acids long. The CDR3 region has the DNA TGTGCCAGCAGTTTATTGCGGGTGGCCAAAAACATTCAGTACTTC. Translating gives CASSLLRVAKNIQYF.

This clonotype was seen a few times. The J gene is TRBJ2-7, the V gene TRBV5-1; D perhaps matches TRBD2 (6 bases). The CDR3 has 15 residues. The V and J ends lost 0 bases and 2 bases respectively, with 12 bases between them. Germline-derived CDR1 and CDR2 are SGHRS and YFSETQ. CDR3 protein: CASSLGAGLAYEQYF. The DNA for the CDR3 is TGCGCCAGCAGCTTGGGTGCGGGATTAGCCTACGAGCAGTACTTC.

This clonotype was seen repeatedly, ten times or more. The rearrangement links TRBV5-6 to TRBJ2-4; the match to TRBD1 covers 7 bases. The J segment lost 5 bases and the V segment lost 2 bases, leaving 1 base of the junction unmatched. The germline CDR1 and CDR2 sequences are SGHDT and YYEEEE. The CDR3 has 13 residues. The CDR3 region is CASSLGTENIQYF. The CDR3 coding sequence is TGTGCCAGCAGCTTAGGGACAGAAAACATTCAGTACTTC.

This clonotype was counted at least ten times. The chain recombines TRBV18 with TRBJ2-7; 8 bases fit TRBD2. The CDR3 has 15 amino acids. V trimming: 3 bases; J trimming: 1 base; junction bases outside the gene matches: 5. The V gene's germline CDR1 is KGHSH and CDR2 LQKENI. CDR3 residues: CASSPLAGESYEQYF. CDR3 bases: TGTGCCAGCTCACCCCTAGCGGGTGAGTCCTACGAGCAGTACTTC. The complete variable domain, with remaining parts taken from reference TRBV18 and TRBJ2-7, reads NAGVMQNPRHLVRRRGQEARLRCSPMKGHSHVYWYRQLPEEGLKFMVYLQKENIIDESGMPKERFSAEFPKEGPSILRIQQVVRGDSAAYFCASSPLAGESYEQYFGPGTRLTVT.

Comment on this clonotype: At one end the junction does not follow the germline gene, possibly because of a read error. This chain joins TRBV24-1 and TRBJ2-1; D uncertain. Germline CDR1 is KGHDR and CDR2 is SFDVKD. The CDR3 has 15 residues. CDR3 DNA sequence: TGTGCCACCAGTGATTTCGGGCAGAACTACTATGAGCAGTTCTTC. It encodes CATSDFGQNYYEQFF.

This clonotype was picked up many times. V usage is TRBV28 and J usage is TRBJ2-5; 8 positions match TRBD1. The CDR3 totals 13 residues. After removal of 10 bases from V and 5 bases from J, the junction contained 9 bases not matched to a gene. Germline-derived CDR1 and CDR2 are MDHEN and SYDVKM. CDR3 residues: CATIDRGWETQYF. The CDR3 DNA reads as TGTGCCACCATCGACAGGGGATGGGAGACCCAGTACTTC.

The gene calls are TRBV29-1 and TRBJ1-4, with no clear D. The V end was cut by 4 bases, the J end by 8 bases, with 11 bases between. Looked up from germline, CDR1 is SQVTM and CDR2 is ANQGSEA. This CDR3 is 12 amino acids long. The CDR3 bases are TGCAGCGTTGGGGCAGGAAGGGAAAAACTGTTTTTT. It specifies CSVGAGREKLFF.

The chain combines TRBV5-6 with TRBJ1-1; D is unresolved. The CDR3 covers 15 residues. CDR1 and CDR2 from the germline V gene are SGHDT and YYEEEE. With 2 bases removed from V and 1 base from J, the gap between germline ends came to 12 bases. CDR3 in DNA: TGTGCCAGCAGCTTACTTCGCGCAACGAACACTGAAGCTTTCTTT. It translates to CASSLLRATNTEAFF.